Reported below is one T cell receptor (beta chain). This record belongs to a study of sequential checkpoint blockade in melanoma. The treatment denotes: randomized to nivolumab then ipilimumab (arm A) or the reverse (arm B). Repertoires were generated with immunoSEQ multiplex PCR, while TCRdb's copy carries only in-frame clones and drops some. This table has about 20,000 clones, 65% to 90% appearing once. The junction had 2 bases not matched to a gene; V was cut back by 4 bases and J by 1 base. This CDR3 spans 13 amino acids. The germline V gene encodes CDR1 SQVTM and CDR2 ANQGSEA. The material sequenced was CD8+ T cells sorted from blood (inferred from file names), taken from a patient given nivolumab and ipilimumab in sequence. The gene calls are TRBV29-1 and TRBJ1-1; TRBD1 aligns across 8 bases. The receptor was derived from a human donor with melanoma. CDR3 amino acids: CSVVQGANTEAFF. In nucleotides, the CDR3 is TGCAGCGTTGTCCAGGGGGCGAACACTGAAGCTTTCTTT.